The clone carrying this T cell receptor beta chain was seen a few times. Its specificity is unknown. These data belong to a study of T-cell memory formation after mild COVID-19. The germline V gene has CDR1 SGHTA and CDR2 FQGNSA. This CDR3 comprises 17 residues. V trimming: 3 bases; J trimming: 2 bases; junction bases outside the gene matches: 8. UMIs and sample barcodes were carried by the TCR alpha and TCR beta cDNA libraries that 5'RACE produced using constant-segment primers. TCRdb reprocessed the 5' RACE reads via MiXCR and lists one record per CDR3 protein. Of under 250,000 distinct CDR3 sequences listed, around 26% are singletons. General study results and limits: Cross-reactive memory apparently joined, as some responding clones appeared in pre-infection memory.

Specimen: PBMCs or a T cell subset sorted from them (not recorded which). The rearrangement joins TRBV7-2 to TRBJ2-2, with 8 bases lining up with TRBD1. The TCR was taken from an adult woman who had mild COVID-19 (a few samples of this study predate the infection). Cell type and time point are not known. The CDR3 DNA reads TGTGCCAGCAGCTTCCGACAGGGGCTGATTAACACCGGGGAGCTGTTTTTT. Its protein product is CASSFRQGLINTGELFF.